This TCR beta chain was sequenced in a study of human T cells and chemical hapten exposure. Study summary: Predominantly women, the patients had alopecia areata, totalis or universalis.

General study points: TCRs exceeding a frequency of 1 in 1000 stayed unchanged under DPC sensitization.

One entry per CDR3 protein, called by TCRdb with MiXCR from the RACE reads. The table lists 370,000 or so distinct CDR3 sequences, 4.8% of them singletons, with approximately 2.3% in the top ten. Specified time point: patch test 1, 2 weeks after DPC sensitization. Described treatment: therapeutic diphenylcyclopropenone sensitization with weekly scalp DPC. This clonotype was counted at least ten times. The antigen remains undetermined. The junction and the germline gene differ at one end; a read error may be behind it. The length of the CDR3 is 12 residues. This chain joins TRBV12-3 or TRBV12-4 and TRBJ2-1; D is possibly TRBD1 (6 bases). The sequencing used whole blood, collected in connection with sensitization to the hapten diphenylcyclopropenone (DPC). This TCR was sampled from a woman in her forties or fifties with alopecia areata. Some clones in this sample may be carry-over from other donors' samples. The CDR3 region has the DNA TGTGCCAGCAGCTTAGGTGCAAGGGGGAAGTTCTTC. This sequence encodes CASSLGARGKFF.